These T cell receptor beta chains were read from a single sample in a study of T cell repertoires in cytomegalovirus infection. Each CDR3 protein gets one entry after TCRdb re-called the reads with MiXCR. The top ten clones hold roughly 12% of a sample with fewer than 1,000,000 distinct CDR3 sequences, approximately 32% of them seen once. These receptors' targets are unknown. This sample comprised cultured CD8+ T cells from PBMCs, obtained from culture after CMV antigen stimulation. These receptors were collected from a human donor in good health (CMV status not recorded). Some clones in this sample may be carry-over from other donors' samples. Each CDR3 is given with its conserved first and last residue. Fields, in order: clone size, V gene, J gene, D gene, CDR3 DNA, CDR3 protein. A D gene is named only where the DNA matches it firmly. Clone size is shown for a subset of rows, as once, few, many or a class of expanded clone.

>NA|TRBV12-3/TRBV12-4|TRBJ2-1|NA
TGTGCCAGCCTAGACGGGAGCTCCTACAATGAGCAGTTCTTC
CASLDGSSYNEQFF
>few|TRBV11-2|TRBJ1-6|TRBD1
TGTGCCAGCAGCTTAGATCGCAGACAGGGGAGGGTGGGTTCACCCCTCCACTTT
CASSLDRRQGRVGSPLHF
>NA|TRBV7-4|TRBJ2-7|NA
TGTGCCAGCAGCTCCGACACGGGACCGTACTCCTACGAGCAGTACTTC
CASSSDTGPYSYEQYF
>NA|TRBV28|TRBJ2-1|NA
TGTGCCAGCAGTCCGAGATTAAGGGTAGCACATGAGCAGTTCTTC
CASSPRLRVAHEQFF
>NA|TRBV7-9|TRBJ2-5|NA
TGTGCCAGCAGCTTGGGCCAATATACGCCGAGCTTC
CASSLGQYTPSF
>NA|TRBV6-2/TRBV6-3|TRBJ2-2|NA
TGTGCCAGCAGTTACCGGGAGACATTCGGGGAGCTGTTTTTT
CASSYRETFGELFF
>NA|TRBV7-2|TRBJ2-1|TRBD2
TGTGCCAGCAGCATATATGCCGGGACTAGCGGGGGCTCGGTGCAGTTCTTC
CASSIYAGTSGGSVQFF
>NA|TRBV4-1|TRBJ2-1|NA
TGCGCCAGCAGCCAACTCGGGACCAGTAACAATGAGCAGTTCTTC
CASSQLGTSNNEQFF
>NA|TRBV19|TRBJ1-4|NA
TGTGCCAGTCGGACCGGTAATGAAAAACTGTTTTTT
CASRTGNEKLFF
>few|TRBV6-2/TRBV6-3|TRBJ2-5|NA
TGTGCCAGCAGAATATACCGTTTGGAGACCCAGTACTTC
CASRIYRLETQYF
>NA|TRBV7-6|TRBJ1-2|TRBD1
TGTACCATCGGGACAGGGGAAGGCTACACCTTC
CTIGTGEGYTF
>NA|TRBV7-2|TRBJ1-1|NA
TGTGCCAGCAGCTCCGCCGGGACGGCAGGTTGGGAGAACACTGAAGCTTTCTTT
CASSSAGTAGWENTEAFF
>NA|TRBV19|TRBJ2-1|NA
TGTGCCAGTAGTATAAAAGATAGCTCCTACAATGAGCAGTTCTTC
CASSIKDSSYNEQFF
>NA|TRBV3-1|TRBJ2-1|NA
TGTGCCAGCAGCCAAGTAACGGCGAGCTCCTACAATGAGCAGTTCTTC
CASSQVTASSYNEQFF
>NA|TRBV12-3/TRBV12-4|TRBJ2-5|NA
TGTGCCAGCAGTTTCTTTGGCGGCCAAGAGACCCAGTACTTC
CASSFFGGQETQYF
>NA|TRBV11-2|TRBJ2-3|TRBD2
TGTGCCAGCAGCCCACTAGCGGGGGCCCCGGCAGATACGCAGTATTTT
CASSPLAGAPADTQYF
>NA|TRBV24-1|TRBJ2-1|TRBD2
TGTGCCACCAGTGATCTAGCGGGGGGTTCCTACAATGAGCAGTTCTTC
CATSDLAGGSYNEQFF
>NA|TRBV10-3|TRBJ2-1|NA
TGTGCCATCAGTCCGGACAGCCTCTCCTACAATGAGCAGTTCTTC
CAISPDSLSYNEQFF
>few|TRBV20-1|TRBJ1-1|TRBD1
TGCAGTGCTAGAGACCCGGACAGGGCCTTTGAAGCTTTCTTT
CSARDPDRAFEAFF
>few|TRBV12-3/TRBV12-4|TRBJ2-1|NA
TGTGCCAGCGAGTTTGGGGGACTTCCGAATGAGCAGTTCTTC
CASEFGGLPNEQFF
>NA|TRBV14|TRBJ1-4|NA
TGTGCCAGCAGCCAGCCGGGTTGGGTTGGTGAAAAACTGTTTTTT
CASSQPGWVGEKLFF
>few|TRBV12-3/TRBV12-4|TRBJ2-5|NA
TGTGCCAGCAGTGACGGGACTCGAGGGACCCAGTACTTC
CASSDGTRGTQYF
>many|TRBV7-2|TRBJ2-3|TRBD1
TGTGCCAGCAGCAAAGAGGGGGCCAGCACAGATACGCAGTATTTT
CASSKEGASTDTQYF
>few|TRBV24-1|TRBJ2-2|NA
TGTGCCACCAGTGACCGGGGACTGAACACCGGGGAGCTGTTTTTT
CATSDRGLNTGELFF
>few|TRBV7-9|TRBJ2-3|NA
TGTGCCAGCAGCCCCAGGGATCCGGTCCGAGGAGATACGCAGTATTTT
CASSPRDPVRGDTQYF
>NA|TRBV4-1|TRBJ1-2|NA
TGCGCCAGCAGCCAAGTGGGCAGGGAAGGTCCCGATTATGGCTACACCTTC
CASSQVGREGPDYGYTF
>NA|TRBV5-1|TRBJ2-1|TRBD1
TGCGCCAGCAGCTCTCCGGGACAGCCTTACAATGAGCAGTTCTTC
CASSSPGQPYNEQFF